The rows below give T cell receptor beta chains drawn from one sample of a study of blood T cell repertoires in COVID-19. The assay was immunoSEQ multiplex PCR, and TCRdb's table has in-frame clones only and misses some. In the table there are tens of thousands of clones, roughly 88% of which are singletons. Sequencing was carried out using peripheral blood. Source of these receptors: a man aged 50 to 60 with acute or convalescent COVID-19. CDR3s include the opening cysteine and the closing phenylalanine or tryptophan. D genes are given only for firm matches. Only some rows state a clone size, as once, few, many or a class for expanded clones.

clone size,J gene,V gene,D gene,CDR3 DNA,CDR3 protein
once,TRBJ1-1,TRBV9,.,TGTGCCAGCAGTGGGGGGTCCACTGAAGCTTTCTTT,CASSGGSTEAFF
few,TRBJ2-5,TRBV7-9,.,TGTGCCAGCAGCCACGACAGGTTCCAAGAGACCCAGTACTTC,CASSHDRFQETQYF
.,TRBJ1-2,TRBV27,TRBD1,TGTGCCAGCAGCCGACAGGGGGCGAATGGCTACACCTTC,CASSRQGANGYTF
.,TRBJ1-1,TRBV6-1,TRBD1,TGTGCCAGCAGTGACGGACAGGGTATTAGGGCTTTCTTT,CASSDGQGIRAFF
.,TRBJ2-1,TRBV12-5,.,TGTGCTAGTGGTGTCAACTCAGGACTTCTCTACAATGAGCAGTTCTTC,CASGVNSGLLYNEQFF
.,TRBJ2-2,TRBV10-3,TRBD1,TGTGCCATCAGTGACGGGACAGATTACACCGGGGAGCTGTTTTTT,CAISDGTDYTGELFF
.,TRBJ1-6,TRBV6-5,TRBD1,TGTGCCAGCAGTTACCGGGACAGATATAATTCACCCCTCCACTTT,CASSYRDRYNSPLHF
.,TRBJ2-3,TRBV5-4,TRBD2,TGTGCCAGCAGGGAGGAGCGGGGGGGAAAAGATACGCAGTATTTT,CASREERGGKDTQYF
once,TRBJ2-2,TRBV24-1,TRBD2,TGTGCCACCAGTGCCCTAGCGGGGGGCGGGAACACCGGGGAGCTGTTTTTT,CATSALAGGGNTGELFF
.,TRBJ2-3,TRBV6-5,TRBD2,TGTGCCAGCAGTTGGACTAGCCAAGCAGCAGATACGCAGTATTTT,CASSWTSQAADTQYF
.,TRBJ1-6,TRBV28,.,TGTGCCAGCAGTCCCCCCGGGGGTGGGTATTCACCCCTCCACTTT,CASSPPGGGYSPLHF
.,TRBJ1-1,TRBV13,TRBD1,TGTGCCAGCAGCGAACAGGGGTCTGAAGCTTTCTTT,CASSEQGSEAFF
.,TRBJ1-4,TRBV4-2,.,TGTGCCAGCAGCCAAGTGGGTCAGCTCGGGGATGAAAAACTGTTTTTT,CASSQVGQLGDEKLFF
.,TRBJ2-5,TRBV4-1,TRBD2,TGCGCCAGCAGCCAAGTCCAGCGGGGGGGCCAAGAGACCCAGTACTTC,CASSQVQRGGQETQYF
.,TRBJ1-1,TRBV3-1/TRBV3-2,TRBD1,TGTGCCGTAGGCAGGACAGGGATGAACACTGAAGCTTTCTTT,CAVGRTGMNTEAFF
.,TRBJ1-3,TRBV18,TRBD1,TGTGCCAGCTCACCGATGGGACAGAACATAGGAAACACCATATATTTT,CASSPMGQNIGNTIYF
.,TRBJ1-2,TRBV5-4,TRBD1,TGTGCCAGCAGCGACGACAGGGCCTATGGCTACACCTTC,CASSDDRAYGYTF
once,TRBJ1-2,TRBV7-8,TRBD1,TGTGCCAGCAGCAGCAGGACAGGGGCTGGCTATGGCTACACCTTC,CASSSRTGAGYGYTF
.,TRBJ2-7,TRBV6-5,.,TGTGCCAGCAGTTACCCCAAGCAGTACTTC,CASSYPKQYF
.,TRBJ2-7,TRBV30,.,TGTGCCTGGAGTGTCTCTTTATACGAGCAGTACTTC,CAWSVSLYEQYF
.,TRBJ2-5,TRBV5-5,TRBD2,TGTGCCAGCAGCCTCCAGGCGGGGGAAGGAGAGACCCAGTACTTC,CASSLQAGEGETQYF
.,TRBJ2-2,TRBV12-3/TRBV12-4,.,TGTGCCAGCAGTTCATCCACCGGGGAGCTGTTTTTT,CASSSSTGELFF
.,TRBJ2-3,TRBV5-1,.,TGCGCCAGCAGGCTCAGTGAAGATACGCAGTATTTT,CASRLSEDTQYF
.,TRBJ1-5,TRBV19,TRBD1,TGTGCCAGTTGTAGGGGGCCTGGCAATCAGCCCCAGCATTTT,CASCRGPGNQPQHF
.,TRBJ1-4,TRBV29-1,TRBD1,TGCAGCTTATCCCCCCTTCTAGGGGGCGATTCGTGCGCTGAAAAACTGTTTTTT,CSLSPLLGGDSCAEKLFF
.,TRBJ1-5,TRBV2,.,TGTGCCAGCAATAATTTTTATAGCAATCAGCCCCAGCATTTT,CASNNFYSNQPQHF
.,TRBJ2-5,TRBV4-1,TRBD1,TGCGCCAGCAGCCCGGAACCGGGACAGTCACTTCAAGAGACCCAGTACTTC,CASSPEPGQSLQETQYF
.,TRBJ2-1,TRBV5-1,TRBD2,TGCGCCAGCAGCCGATGGGGAGGTAGCGGGGGGGCGGCGTACAATGAGCAGTTCTTC,CASSRWGGSGGAAYNEQFF
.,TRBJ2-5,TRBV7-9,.,TGTGCCAGCAGCGCACGCAACAGGGCCCAAGAGACCCAGTACTTC,CASSARNRAQETQYF
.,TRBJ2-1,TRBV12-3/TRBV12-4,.,TGTGCCAGCAGTATTAGCTCCTACAATGAGCAGTTCTTC,CASSISSYNEQFF
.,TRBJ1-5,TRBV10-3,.,TGTGCCATCAGTGAGTCGAGGGCAGCTCAGCCCCAGCATTTT,CAISESRAAQPQHF
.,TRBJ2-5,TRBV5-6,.,TGTGCCAGCAGCTTGGGTCGAGAAACGGAGACCCAGTACTTC,CASSLGRETETQYF
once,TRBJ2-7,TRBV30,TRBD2,TGTGCCTCGCGGGGGATGGTCAACTCCTACGAGCAGTACTTC,CASRGMVNSYEQYF
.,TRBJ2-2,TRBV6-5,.,TGTGCCAGCAGTCTCCAGCAGGGGAGCACCGGGGAGCTGTTTTTT,CASSLQQGSTGELFF
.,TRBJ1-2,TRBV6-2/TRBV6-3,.,TGTGCCAGCAGTTACCCCGGCCAGGTGAATGGCTACACCTTC,CASSYPGQVNGYTF
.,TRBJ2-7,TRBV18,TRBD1,TGTGCCAGCTCACCCGGACAGGGGGGCGAGCAGTACTTC,CASSPGQGGEQYF
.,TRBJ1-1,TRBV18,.,TGTGCCAGCTCACCACCGACAGCCGTCACTGAAGCTTTCTTT,CASSPPTAVTEAFF
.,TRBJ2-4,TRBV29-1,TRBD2,TGCAGCGTTGGACTAGCGGACAAAAACATTCAGTACTTC,CSVGLADKNIQYF
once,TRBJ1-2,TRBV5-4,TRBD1,TGTGCCAGCAGCTTGATCGACAGGGGAGGTGGCTACACCTTC,CASSLIDRGGGYTF
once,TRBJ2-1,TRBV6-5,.,TGTGCCAGCAGATCGGTGTACGGGGGATTGAATGAGCAGTTCTTC,CASRSVYGGLNEQFF
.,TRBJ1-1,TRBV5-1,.,TGCGCCAGCAGCCCTATCACCGGGAGACACGGCGAAGCTTTCTTT,CASSPITGRHGEAFF
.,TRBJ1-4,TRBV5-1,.,TGCGCCAGCAGCCTGGGCGGAACAGGGACTAATGAAAAACTGTTTTTT,CASSLGGTGTNEKLFF
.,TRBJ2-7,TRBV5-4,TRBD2,TGTGCCAGCAGGGGCGGGACTAGCGGCGACGAGCAGTACTTC,CASRGGTSGDEQYF
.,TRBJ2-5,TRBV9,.,TGTGCCAGCAGTTCATCGAGGTTCCAAGAGACCCAGTACTTC,CASSSSRFQETQYF
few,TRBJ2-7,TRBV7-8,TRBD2,TGTGCCAGCCTGACTAGCGGGGGCCGCGAGCAGTACTTC,CASLTSGGREQYF
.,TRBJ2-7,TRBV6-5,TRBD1,TGTGCCAGCAGTTACGGTCGGCAGGGGGTAAACGAGCAGTACTTC,CASSYGRQGVNEQYF
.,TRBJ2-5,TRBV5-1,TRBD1,TGCGCCAGCAGCGGTCGGACAGGAGAGACCCAGTACTTC,CASSGRTGETQYF